This is a list of T cell receptor beta chains from one sample in a study of CD8+ T cells in alopecia areata. The method was immunoSEQ multiplex PCR; TCRdb's version includes in-frame clones alone and lacks a portion of them. Of 120,000 to 150,000 clones in the sample, approximately 65% were seen once. Sequences were obtained from CD8+ T cells sorted from blood. These receptor sequences come from a human donor in good health. Each CDR3 is given with its conserved first and last residue. D genes are given only for firm matches. Part of the rows lack a size; the others show once, few, many or a class for expanded clones.

j_call d_call v_call clone_size cdr3_aa cdr3_nt
TRBJ2-5 TRBD1 TRBV28 few CASSLRTGQETQYF TGTGCCAGCAGTTTAAGGACAGGGCAAGAGACCCAGTACTTC
TRBJ2-7 - TRBV11-2 - CASSFSEQYF TGTGCCAGCAGCTTTAGCGAGCAGTACTTC
TRBJ2-1 - TRBV4-2 - CASSQATNEQFF TGTGCCAGCAGCCAGGCTACCAATGAGCAGTTCTTC
TRBJ2-7 - TRBV15 - CATSRGASYEQYF TGTGCCACCAGCAGAGGAGCCTCCTACGAGCAGTACTTC
TRBJ2-1 TRBD2 TRBV29-1 few CSVVGTGGRASYNEQFF TGCAGCGTTGTAGGCACAGGAGGGAGGGCCAGTTACAATGAGCAGTTCTTC
TRBJ2-1 TRBD2 TRBV27 - CASSGLAGYNEQFF TGTGCCAGCAGCGGCCTAGCGGGGTACAATGAGCAGTTCTTC
TRBJ2-7 TRBD1 TRBV25-1 - CASSEYEQGAPYEQYF TGTGCCAGCAGTGAATACGAGCAGGGGGCCCCCTACGAGCAGTACTTC
TRBJ2-2 - TRBV30 few CAWSVSGELFF TGTGCCTGGAGTGTGTCAGGGGAGCTGTTTTTT
TRBJ2-3 - TRBV25-1 few CASSDILEGTDTQYF TGTGCCAGCAGTGATATACTAGAAGGCACAGATACGCAGTATTTT
TRBJ1-1 - TRBV27 - CASSLLTGLNTEAFF TGTGCCAGCAGTCTACTGACGGGATTGAACACTGAAGCTTTCTTT
TRBJ2-1 - TRBV29-1 few CSVKKDGNEQFF TGCAGCGTTAAGAAGGACGGGAATGAGCAGTTCTTC
TRBJ1-2 - TRBV7-9 few CASSPHSGYGYTF TGTGCCAGCAGCCCCCACTCTGGATATGGCTACACCTTC
TRBJ1-1 - TRBV2 - CASSAGSNTEAFF TGTGCCAGCAGCGCGGGGTCGAACACTGAAGCTTTCTTT
TRBJ2-5 - TRBV7-9 many CASAHLNGPSRETQYF TGTGCCAGCGCCCACCTGAACGGGCCCAGCCGAGAGACCCAGTACTTC
TRBJ2-5 TRBD1 TRBV7-9 - CASSLTRQGKTQYF TGTGCCAGCAGCCTCACTCGACAGGGGAAGACCCAGTACTTC
TRBJ2-3 - TRBV19 - CASSFLPGLHGTDTQYF TGTGCCAGTAGTTTCCTACCGGGACTCCACGGGACAGATACGCAGTATTTT
TRBJ1-2 TRBD1 TRBV29-1 - CSADRGTGQGNGYTF TGCAGCGCTGACCGTGGAACGGGACAGGGGAATGGCTACACCTTC
TRBJ2-1 - TRBV7-9 - CASSLGLGLDNEQFF TGTGCCAGCAGCTTAGGTTTAGGTTTGGACAATGAGCAGTTCTTC
TRBJ2-5 TRBD2 TRBV29-1 few CSVAFSGSEETQYF TGCAGCGTTGCGTTTAGCGGGAGTGAAGAGACCCAGTACTTC
TRBJ1-5 - TRBV19 few CASSLGPSNQPQHF TGTGCCAGTAGCCTCGGACCAAGCAATCAGCCCCAGCATTTT
TRBJ2-1 TRBD1 TRBV30 - CAGNRDRDHYNEQFF TGTGCCGGCAACCGGGACAGGGACCACTACAATGAGCAGTTCTTC
TRBJ1-2 - TRBV29-1 - CSVEDTTVVNYGYTF TGCAGCGTTGAAGATACAACAGTCGTTAACTATGGCTACACCTTC
TRBJ2-6 TRBD1 TRBV2 few CASRTPGTGEAGANVLTF TGTGCCAGCAGGACCCCCGGGACAGGGGAGGCTGGGGCCAACGTCCTGACTTTC
TRBJ2-3 - TRBV29-1 - CSVDADKGQYF TGCAGCGTTGATGCGGATAAAGGGCAGTATTTT
TRBJ2-7 TRBD2 TRBV19 once CASSPRAGVGYEQYF TGTGCCAGTAGTCCACGAGCGGGGGTAGGCTACGAGCAGTACTTC
TRBJ2-7 - TRBV4-1 few CASSQKGHYEQYF TGCGCCAGCAGCCAAAAGGGCCACTACGAGCAGTACTTC
TRBJ1-5 TRBD1 TRBV27 - CASSLVGTGLRNQPQHF TGTGCCAGCAGTTTGGTTGGGACAGGGTTACGAAATCAGCCCCAGCATTTT
TRBJ2-7 TRBD1 TRBV5-1 - CASSWTGVHYEQYF TGCGCCAGCAGCTGGACAGGGGTACACTACGAGCAGTACTTC
TRBJ2-3 TRBD2 TRBV29-1 once CSVSGTSGLTDTQYF TGCAGCGTTTCCGGGACTAGCGGACTCACAGATACGCAGTATTTT
TRBJ1-1 - TRBV27 - CASSVRVRSTEAFF TGTGCCAGCAGTGTCAGGGTAAGGAGCACTGAAGCTTTCTTT
TRBJ2-7 - TRBV5-1 once CASSLDRVGEQYF TGCGCCAGCAGCTTGGACAGGGTTGGCGAGCAGTACTTC
TRBJ1-2 TRBD1 TRBV29-1 - CSVGDRLGYGYTF TGCAGCGTTGGGGACAGATTGGGGTATGGCTACACCTTC
TRBJ2-7 - TRBV19 - CASSLVVGYEQYF TGTGCCAGCTCCCTTGTGGTAGGCTACGAGCAGTACTTC
TRBJ1-5 - TRBV27 - CASSLWGNQPQHF TGTGCCAGCAGTTTATGGGGGAATCAGCCCCAGCATTTT
TRBJ2-7 TRBD1 TRBV29-1 - CSVESNLLSGQGSYEQYF TGCAGCGTTGAAAGCAACCTTCTTTCGGGACAGGGTAGCTACGAGCAGTACTTC
TRBJ1-2 TRBD1 TRBV4-1 few CASSQVGTGNGYTF TGCGCCAGCAGCCAAGTGGGGACAGGAAATGGCTACACCTTC
TRBJ2-1 TRBD2 TRBV10-3 - CAISEPNGGDEQFF TGTGCCATCAGTGAGCCAAACGGGGGGGATGAGCAGTTCTTC
TRBJ2-2 - TRBV29-1 few CSVSSSGELFF TGCAGCGTATCTAGCTCCGGGGAGCTGTTTTTT
TRBJ2-1 - TRBV7-2 - CASSRRGPYNEQFF TGTGCCAGCAGCAGAAGGGGCCCGTACAATGAGCAGTTCTTC
TRBJ2-4 - TRBV29-1 - CSVDRLAKNIQYF TGCAGCGTGGACAGATTAGCCAAAAACATTCAGTACTTC
TRBJ1-1 - TRBV29-1 few CSVKRGTRGNTEAFF TGCAGCGTCAAAAGGGGTACCAGGGGGAACACTGAAGCTTTCTTT
TRBJ2-5 - TRBV9 few CASSVALAIETQYF TGTGCCAGCAGCGTAGCCCTAGCGATCGAGACCCAGTACTTC
TRBJ2-1 - TRBV28 - CASSPPDYNEQFF TGTGCCAGCAGTCCCCCTGACTACAATGAGCAGTTCTTC
TRBJ1-5 - TRBV27 - CASSPAGSNQPQHF TGTGCCAGCAGTCCGGCTGGGAGTAATCAGCCCCAGCATTTT
TRBJ2-3 TRBD2 TRBV15 - CATSRVGATSGRTDTQYF TGTGCCACCAGCAGGGTCGGGGCAACTAGCGGGAGAACAGATACGCAGTATTTT
TRBJ2-1 - TRBV6-4 few CASSAIGHAQGGNEQFF TGTGCCAGCAGTGCCATTGGGCATGCCCAGGGGGGTAATGAGCAGTTCTTC
TRBJ2-7 TRBD1 TRBV19 - CASSKQGTLYEQYF TGTGCCAGTAGTAAACAGGGGACCCTCTACGAGCAGTACTTC
TRBJ1-2 TRBD1 TRBV6-1 - CASSVDRERWNYGYTF TGTGCCAGCAGTGTCGACAGGGAACGGTGGAACTATGGCTACACCTTC
TRBJ1-1 - TRBV27 few CASSTRTAKGTEAFF TGTGCCAGCAGTACAAGGACCGCTAAGGGCACTGAAGCTTTCTTT
TRBJ2-7 - TRBV25-1 - CASSDAWGNEQYF TGTGCCAGCAGTGACGCGTGGGGGAACGAGCAGTACTTC
TRBJ1-2 - TRBV6-1 - CASSEAVSYTF TGTGCCAGCAGTGAAGCAGTCAGCTACACCTTC
TRBJ2-1 TRBD1 TRBV7-8 once CASSLTGTGLYNEQFF TGTGCCAGCAGCTTAACCGGGACAGGGTTGTACAATGAGCAGTTCTTC
TRBJ1-1 - TRBV28 few CASSLQQGKTEAFF TGTGCCAGCAGTTTACAGCAGGGGAAGACTGAAGCTTTCTTT